This TCR beta chain was recorded in a study of T cell repertoires in cytomegalovirus infection. V lost 0 bases and J lost 8, with 19 bases in between. The CDR3 covers 17 residues. Germline V gene lookup returns CDR1 LNHDA and CDR2 SQIVND (reference sequence). TCRdb independently ran MiXCR on the reads; one entry per CDR3 protein. Of around 550,000 distinct CDR3 sequences listed, approximately 26% are singletons. A few counts support this clonotype. The source of this sequence is a human donor in good health (CMV status not recorded). Some clones in this sample may be carry-over from other donors' samples. Sequenced: PBMCs. This chain links TRBV19 with TRBJ1-4; maybe TRBD1 (5 bases). CDR3 sequence: CASSIERHRDAPEKLFF. CDR3 in DNA: TGTGCCAGTAGTATAGAGCGACACCGGGACGCGCCCGAAAAACTGTTTTTT.